These T cell receptor beta chains were read from a single sample in a study of blood T cell repertoires in COVID-19. Some clones are missing from TCRdb's copy, which holds only in-frame ones; the method was immunoSEQ multiplex PCR. The repertoire holds approximately 120,000 clones, about four fifths seen once, with 17% in the top ten. Specimen: peripheral blood. These receptors came from a man aged 30-40 years with COVID-19, enrolled during active disease. Both conserved end residues are part of each CDR3. Each record gives: V gene, D gene, J gene, clone size, CDR3 protein, CDR3 DNA. The D gene is left open where the match is weak. Size is stated for part of the rows, as once, few or many counts, or as a class when the clone is expanded.

TRBV7-9	NA	TRBJ2-5	NA	CASSSQVLETQYF	TGTGCCAGCAGCTCCCAGGTTTTGGAGACCCAGTACTTC
TRBV27	NA	TRBJ2-7	NA	CASSSRGGEQYF	TGTGCCAGCAGTTCAAGGGGGGGGGAGCAGTACTTC
TRBV24-1	NA	TRBJ2-1	NA	CATSDSSGQFF	TGTGCCACCAGTGATTCCTCTGGCCAGTTCTTC
TRBV6-1	NA	TRBJ1-5	NA	CASSPTVRSNQPQHF	TGTGCCAGCAGTCCGACTGTTAGGAGCAATCAGCCCCAGCATTTT
TRBV20-1	NA	TRBJ1-1	NA	CSASRGIAYTEAFF	TGCAGTGCTAGTAGGGGGATCGCCTACACTGAAGCTTTCTTT
TRBV27	TRBD1	TRBJ2-5	NA	CASSSWDREETQYF	TGTGCCAGCAGTTCTTGGGACAGGGAAGAGACCCAGTACTTC
TRBV2	NA	TRBJ1-1	few	CASSGQGNTEAFF	TGTGCCAGCAGTGGTCAGGGGAACACTGAAGCTTTCTTT
TRBV7-3	TRBD1	TRBJ2-2	NA	CASSIQGATGELFF	TGTGCCAGCAGCATACAGGGGGCTACTGGGGAGCTGTTTTTT
TRBV30	NA	TRBJ2-3	NA	CAWTGVADTQYF	TGTGCCTGGACAGGGGTGGCAGATACGCAGTATTTT
TRBV6-5	NA	TRBJ1-1	once	CASSWGTMNTEAFF	TGTGCCAGCAGTTGGGGGACAATGAACACTGAAGCTTTCTTT
TRBV28	TRBD1	TRBJ2-4	large	CASRLAGGKNIQYF	TGTGCCAGCAGGCTCGCAGGGGGCAAAAACATTCAGTACTTC
TRBV12-2	NA	TRBJ2-3	NA	CASRLGSGCRVTDTQYF	TGTGCAAGTCGCTTAGGGAGCGGCTGTCGGGTTACAGATACGCAGTATTTT
TRBV6-5	NA	TRBJ2-4	NA	CASSRGGDIQYF	TGTGCCAGCAGCCGGGGCGGGGACATTCAGTACTTC
TRBV6-1	TRBD1	TRBJ1-3	NA	CASSAWYGTVGNTIYF	TGTGCCAGCAGTGCATGGTACGGGACAGTTGGAAACACCATATATTTT
TRBV7-9	TRBD1	TRBJ2-7	NA	CASSSPGQGTYEQYF	TGTGCCAGCAGCTCTCCGGGACAGGGGACCTACGAGCAGTACTTC
TRBV6-5	TRBD1	TRBJ2-7	NA	CASSRQGNEQYF	TGTGCCAGCAGCAGACAGGGGAACGAGCAGTACTTC
TRBV10-3	TRBD1	TRBJ1-1	NA	CATKNRGNTEAFF	TGTGCCACCAAGAACAGGGGGAACACTGAAGCTTTCTTT
TRBV7-3	NA	TRBJ2-7	NA	CASSLNSGVGEQYF	TGTGCCAGCAGCTTAAATTCAGGGGTGGGCGAGCAGTACTTC
TRBV6-2/TRBV6-3	NA	TRBJ1-6	once	CASSYSAGRDSPLHF	TGTGCCAGCAGTTACTCAGCAGGGAGGGATTCACCCCTCCACTTT
TRBV2	TRBD1	TRBJ1-2	NA	CASSVTGGLGYTF	TGTGCCAGCAGTGTCACAGGGGGCCTTGGCTACACCTTC
TRBV23-1	NA	TRBJ2-1	few	CASSHYDKRAEQFF	TGCGCCAGCAGTCATTACGATAAAAGAGCTGAGCAGTTCTTC
TRBV10-3	NA	TRBJ2-1	NA	CAISPGVSEQFF	TGTGCCATCAGCCCTGGAGTCTCCGAGCAGTTCTTC